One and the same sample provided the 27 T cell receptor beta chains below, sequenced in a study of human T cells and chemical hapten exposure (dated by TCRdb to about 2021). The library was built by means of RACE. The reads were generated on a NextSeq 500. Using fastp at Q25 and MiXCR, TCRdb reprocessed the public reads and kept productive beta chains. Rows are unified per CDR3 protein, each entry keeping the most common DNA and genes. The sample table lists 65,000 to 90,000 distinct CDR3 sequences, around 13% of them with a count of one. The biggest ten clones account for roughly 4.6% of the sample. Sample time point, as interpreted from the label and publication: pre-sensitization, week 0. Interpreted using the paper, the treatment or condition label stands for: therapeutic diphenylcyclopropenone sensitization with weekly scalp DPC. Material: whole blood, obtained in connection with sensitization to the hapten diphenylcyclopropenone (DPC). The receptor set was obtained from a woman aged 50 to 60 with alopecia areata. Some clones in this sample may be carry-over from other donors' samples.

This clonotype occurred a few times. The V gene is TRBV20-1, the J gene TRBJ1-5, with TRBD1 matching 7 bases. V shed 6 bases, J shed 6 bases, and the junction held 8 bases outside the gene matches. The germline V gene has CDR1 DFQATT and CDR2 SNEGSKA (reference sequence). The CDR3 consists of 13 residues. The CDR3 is CSAGDRARQPQHF. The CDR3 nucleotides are TGCAGTGCCGGTGACAGGGCCCGTCAGCCCCAGCATTTT.

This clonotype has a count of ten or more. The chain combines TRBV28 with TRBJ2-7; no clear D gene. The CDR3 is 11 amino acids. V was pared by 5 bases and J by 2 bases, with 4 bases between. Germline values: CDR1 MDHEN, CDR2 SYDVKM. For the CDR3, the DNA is TGTGCCAGCAGTCCTGCCTACGAGCAGTACTTC. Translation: CASSPAYEQYF.

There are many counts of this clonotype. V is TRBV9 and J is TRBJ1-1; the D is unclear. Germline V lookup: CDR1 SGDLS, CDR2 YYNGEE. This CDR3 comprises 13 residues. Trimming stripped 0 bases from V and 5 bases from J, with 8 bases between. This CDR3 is CASSVAGYTEAFF. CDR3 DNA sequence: TGTGCCAGCAGCGTAGCGGGGTATACTGAAGCTTTCTTT.

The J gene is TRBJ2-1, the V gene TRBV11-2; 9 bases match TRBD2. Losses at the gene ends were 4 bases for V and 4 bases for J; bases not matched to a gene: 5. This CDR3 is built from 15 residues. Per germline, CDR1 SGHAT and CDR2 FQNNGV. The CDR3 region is CASSSGTSRYNEQFF. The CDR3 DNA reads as TGTGCCAGCAGCTCCGGGACTAGCAGGTACAATGAGCAGTTCTTC.

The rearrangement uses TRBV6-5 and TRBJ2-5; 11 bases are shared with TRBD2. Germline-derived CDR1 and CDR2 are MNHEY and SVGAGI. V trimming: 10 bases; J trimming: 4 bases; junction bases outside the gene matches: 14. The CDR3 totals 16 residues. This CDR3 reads CATRNLAGGYPETQYF. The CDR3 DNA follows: TGTGCCACTAGAAATTTAGCGGGAGGGTATCCAGAGACCCAGTACTTC.

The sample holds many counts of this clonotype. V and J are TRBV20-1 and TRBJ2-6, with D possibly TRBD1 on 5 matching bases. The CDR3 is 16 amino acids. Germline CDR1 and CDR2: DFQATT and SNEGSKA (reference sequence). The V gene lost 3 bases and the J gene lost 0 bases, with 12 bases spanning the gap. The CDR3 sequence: CSASQTEISGANVLTF. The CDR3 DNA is TGCAGTGCTAGCCAGACAGAGATCTCTGGGGCCAACGTCCTGACTTTC.

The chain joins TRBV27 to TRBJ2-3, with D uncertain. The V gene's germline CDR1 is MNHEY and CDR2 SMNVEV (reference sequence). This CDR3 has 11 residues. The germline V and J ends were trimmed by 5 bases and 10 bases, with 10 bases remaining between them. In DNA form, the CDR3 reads TGTGCCAGCAGTCGTATCCTTCCGCAGTATTTT. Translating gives CASSRILPQYF.

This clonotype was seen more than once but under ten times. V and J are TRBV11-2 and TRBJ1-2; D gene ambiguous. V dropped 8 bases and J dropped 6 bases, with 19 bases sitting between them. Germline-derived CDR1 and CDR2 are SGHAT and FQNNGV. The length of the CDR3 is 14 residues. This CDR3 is CASGDAGWRDGYTF. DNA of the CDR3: TGTGCCAGCGGCGATGCGGGGTGGAGAGATGGCTACACCTTC. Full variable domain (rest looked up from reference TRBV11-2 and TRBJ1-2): EAGVAQSPRYKIIEKRQSVAFWCNPISGHATLYWYQQILGQGPKLLIQFQNNGVVDDSQLPKDRFSAERLKGVDSTLKIQPAKLEDSAVYLCASGDAGWRDGYTFGSGTRLTVV.

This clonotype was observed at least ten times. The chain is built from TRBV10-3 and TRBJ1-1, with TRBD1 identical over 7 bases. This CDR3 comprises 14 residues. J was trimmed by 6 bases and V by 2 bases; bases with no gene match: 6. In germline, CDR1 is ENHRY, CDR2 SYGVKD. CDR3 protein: CAISEPTGRAEAFF. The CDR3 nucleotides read TGTGCCATCAGTGAGCCGACAGGGAGGGCTGAAGCTTTCTTT.

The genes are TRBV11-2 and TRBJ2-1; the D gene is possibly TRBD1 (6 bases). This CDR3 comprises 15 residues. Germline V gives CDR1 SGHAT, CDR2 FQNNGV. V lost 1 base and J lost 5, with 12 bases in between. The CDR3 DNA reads TGTGCCAGCAGCTTAGGGGGGACAAACCACAATGAGCAGTTCTTC. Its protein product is CASSLGGTNHNEQFF.

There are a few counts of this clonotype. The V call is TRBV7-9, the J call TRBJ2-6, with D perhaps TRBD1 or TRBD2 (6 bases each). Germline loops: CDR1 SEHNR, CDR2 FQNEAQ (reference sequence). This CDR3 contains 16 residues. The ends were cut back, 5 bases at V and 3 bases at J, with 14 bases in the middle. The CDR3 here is CASSATGARGANVLTF. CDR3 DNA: TGTGCCAGCAGCGCGACGGGGGCGCGTGGGGCCAACGTCCTGACTTTC. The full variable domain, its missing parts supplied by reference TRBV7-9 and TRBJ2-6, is DTGVSQNPRHKITKRGQNVTFRCDPISEHNRLYWYRQTLGQGPEFLTYFQNEAQLEKSRLLSDRFSAERPKGSFSTLEIQRTEQGDSAMYLCASSATGARGANVLTFGAGSRLTVL.

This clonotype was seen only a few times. CDR3 sequence reads: CASSHAYGRASETQYF. CDR3 coding DNA: TGTGCCAGCAGCCACGCTTACGGGAGGGCCTCAGAGACCCAGTACTTC. The chain has TRBV6-2 or TRBV6-3 and TRBJ2-5; 8 nucleotides align to TRBD2. V lost 6 bases, J lost 4 bases, and 13 bases stayed unmatched. The CDR3 consists of 16 residues. The germline gives CDR1 MNHEY, CDR2 SVGEGT.

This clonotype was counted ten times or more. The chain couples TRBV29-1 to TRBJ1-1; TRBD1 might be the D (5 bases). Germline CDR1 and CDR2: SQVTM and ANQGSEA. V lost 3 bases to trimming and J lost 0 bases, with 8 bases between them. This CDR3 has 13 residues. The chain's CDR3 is CSVEGGLNTEAFF. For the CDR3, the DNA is TGCAGCGTTGAGGGGGGGTTGAACACTGAAGCTTTCTTT.

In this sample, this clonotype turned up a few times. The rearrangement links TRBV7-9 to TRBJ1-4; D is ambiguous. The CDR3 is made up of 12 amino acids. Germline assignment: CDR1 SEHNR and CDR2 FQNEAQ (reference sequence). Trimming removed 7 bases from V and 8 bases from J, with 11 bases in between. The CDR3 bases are TGTGCCAGCACGACGGAGGTGGAAAAACTGTTTTTT. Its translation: CASTTEVEKLFF. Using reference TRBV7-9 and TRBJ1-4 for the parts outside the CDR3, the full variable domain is DTGVSQNPRHKITKRGQNVTFRCDPISEHNRLYWYRQTLGQGPEFLTYFQNEAQLEKSRLLSDRFSAERPKGSFSTLEIQRTEQGDSAMYLCASTTEVEKLFFGSGTQLSVL.

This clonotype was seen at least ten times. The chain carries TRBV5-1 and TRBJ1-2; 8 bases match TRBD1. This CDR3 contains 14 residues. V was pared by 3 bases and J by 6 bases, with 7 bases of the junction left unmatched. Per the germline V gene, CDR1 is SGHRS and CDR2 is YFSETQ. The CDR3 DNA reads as TGCGCCAGCAGCTCGACAGGGGCCGTCGATGGCTACACCTTC. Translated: CASSSTGAVDGYTF.

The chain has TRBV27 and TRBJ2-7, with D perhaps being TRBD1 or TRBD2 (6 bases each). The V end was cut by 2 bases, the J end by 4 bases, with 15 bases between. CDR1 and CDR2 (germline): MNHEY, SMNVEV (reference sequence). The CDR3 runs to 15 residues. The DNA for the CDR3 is TGTGCCAGCAGTTTAGTAGCAGGGGCGGGGTACGAGCAGTACTTC. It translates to CASSLVAGAGYEQYF.

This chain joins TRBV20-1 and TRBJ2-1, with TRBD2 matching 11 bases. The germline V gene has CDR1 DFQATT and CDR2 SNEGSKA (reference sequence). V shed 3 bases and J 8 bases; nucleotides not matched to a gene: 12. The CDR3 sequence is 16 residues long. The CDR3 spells CSASMVLAGVGDEQFF. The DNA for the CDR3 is TGCAGTGCTAGCATGGTACTAGCGGGAGTAGGCGATGAGCAGTTCTTC.

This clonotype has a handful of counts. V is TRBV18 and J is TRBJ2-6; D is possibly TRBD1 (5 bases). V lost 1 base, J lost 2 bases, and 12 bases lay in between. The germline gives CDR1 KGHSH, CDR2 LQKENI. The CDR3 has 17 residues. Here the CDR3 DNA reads TGTGCCAGCTCACCACAGGGATGGGGCCCTGGGGCCAACGTCCTGACTTTC. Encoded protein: CASSPQGWGPGANVLTF.

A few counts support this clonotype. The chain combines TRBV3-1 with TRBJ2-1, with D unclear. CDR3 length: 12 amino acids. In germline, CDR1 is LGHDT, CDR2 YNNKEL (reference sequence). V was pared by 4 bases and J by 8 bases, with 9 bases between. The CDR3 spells CASSLRWDEQFF. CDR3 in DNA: TGTGCCAGCAGCCTACGGTGGGATGAGCAGTTCTTC.

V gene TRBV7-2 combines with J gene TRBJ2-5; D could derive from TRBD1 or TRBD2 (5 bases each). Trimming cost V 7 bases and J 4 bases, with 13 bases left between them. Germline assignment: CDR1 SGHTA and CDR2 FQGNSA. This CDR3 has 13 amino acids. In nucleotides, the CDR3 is TGTGCCAGCACCGGGCCCGGGACAGAGACCCAGTACTTC. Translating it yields CASTGPGTETQYF.

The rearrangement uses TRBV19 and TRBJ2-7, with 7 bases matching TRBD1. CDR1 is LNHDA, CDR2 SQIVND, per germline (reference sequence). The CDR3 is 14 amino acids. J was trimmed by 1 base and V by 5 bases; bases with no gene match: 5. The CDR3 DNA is TGTGCCAGTAGTGCTCAGGGACAGTCCTACGAGCAGTACTTC. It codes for CASSAQGQSYEQYF.

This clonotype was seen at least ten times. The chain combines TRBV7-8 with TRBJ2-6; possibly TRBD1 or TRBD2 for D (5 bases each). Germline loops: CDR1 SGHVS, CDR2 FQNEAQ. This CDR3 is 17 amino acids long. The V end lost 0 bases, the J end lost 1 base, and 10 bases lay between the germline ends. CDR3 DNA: TGTGCCAGCAGCTTAGCCATTTGGGGGTCTGGGGCCAACGTCCTGACTTTC. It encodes CASSLAIWGSGANVLTF.

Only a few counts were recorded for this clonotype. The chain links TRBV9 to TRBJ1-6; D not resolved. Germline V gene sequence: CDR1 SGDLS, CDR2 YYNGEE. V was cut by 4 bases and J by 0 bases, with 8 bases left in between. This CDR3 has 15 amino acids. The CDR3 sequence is CASSTSSSYNSPLHF. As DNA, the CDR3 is TGTGCCAGCAGCACCTCGAGCTCCTATAATTCACCCCTCCACTTT.

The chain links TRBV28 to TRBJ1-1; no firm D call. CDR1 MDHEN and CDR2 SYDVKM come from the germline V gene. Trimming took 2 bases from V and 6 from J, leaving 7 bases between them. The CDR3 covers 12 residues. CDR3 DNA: TGTGCCAGCAGTTTAGAGCGGGCTGAAGCTTTCTTT. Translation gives CASSLERAEAFF.

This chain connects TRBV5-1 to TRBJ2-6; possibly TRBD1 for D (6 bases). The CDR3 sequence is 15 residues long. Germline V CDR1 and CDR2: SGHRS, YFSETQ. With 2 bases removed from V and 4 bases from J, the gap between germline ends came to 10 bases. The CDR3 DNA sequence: TGCGCCAGCAGCTTTTCAGGGGACGGGGCCAACGTCCTGACTTTC. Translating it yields CASSFSGDGANVLTF.

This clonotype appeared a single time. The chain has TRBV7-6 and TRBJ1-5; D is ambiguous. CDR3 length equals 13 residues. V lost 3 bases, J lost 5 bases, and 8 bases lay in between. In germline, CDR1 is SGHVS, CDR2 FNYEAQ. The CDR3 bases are TGTGCCAGCAGCTTCGGGGAGGATCAGCCCCAGCATTTT. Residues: CASSFGEDQPQHF.

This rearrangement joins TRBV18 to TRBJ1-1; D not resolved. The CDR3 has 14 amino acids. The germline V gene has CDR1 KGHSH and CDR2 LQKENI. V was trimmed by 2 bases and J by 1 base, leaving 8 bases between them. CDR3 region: CASSPFSQNTEAFF. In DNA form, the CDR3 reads TGTGCCAGCTCACCATTCTCGCAGAACACTGAAGCTTTCTTT.